This entry features one T cell receptor (beta chain) sequence. What it binds is unknown. The sample belongs to a study of shared clonotypes between healthy human individuals. Study-wide background: With ages of 18 to 49, the donors were two women and a few men. Overall study results and limits: Only blood underwent sampling, and tissue repertoires likely differ.

Sequencing was performed with immunoSEQ multiplex PCR; in TCRdb, only in-frame clones are kept and a portion is missing. The sample has about 2.3 million clones, just under 95% seen once. V lost 1 base, J lost 5 bases, and 12 bases lay in between. CDR1 is SGHNT, CDR2 YENEEA, per germline. The CDR3 totals 15 residues. The chain carries TRBV11-3 and TRBJ2-1; no firm D call. Sequencing was done on a sample of naive CD4+ T cells from PBMCs. Subset noted: CD45RA+ positively selected. This TCR came from a man between 18 and 29 years old in good health. Some clones in this sample may be carry-over from other donors' samples. CDR3: CASSLGVSANNEQFF. The CDR3, as DNA: TGTGCCAGCAGCTTAGGTGTGTCAGCAAACAATGAGCAGTTCTTC.